Listed here are 21 T cell receptor beta chains from one sample, sequenced in a study of blood T cell repertoires in COVID-19. This table comes from immunoSEQ multiplex PCR, and its TCRdb copy is limited to in-frame clones, with some not included. The table includes about 320,000 clones, 80% to 90% detected once. What was sequenced was PBMCs or T cells enriched from blood (not recorded which). The origin of the receptors is a man under 40 who had recovered from COVID-19.

This clone was recorded a few times. The chain joins TRBV18 to TRBJ1-1, with a weak D call TRBD1 (6 bases). This CDR3 has 15 residues. The ends were cut back, 2 bases at V and 1 base at J, with 11 bases in the middle. Germline CDR1 KGHSH, CDR2 LQKENI. The CDR3 nucleotides are TGTGCCAGCTCACCATACACAGGGAGGAACACTGAAGCTTTCTTT. This gives the protein CASSPYTGRNTEAFF.

The chain carries TRBV27 and TRBJ2-7; TRBD1 matches 7 bases. The trim removed 4 bases at V and 3 bases at J, leaving 3 bases unmatched. CDR1 MNHEY and CDR2 SMNVEV come from the germline V gene (reference sequence). The CDR3 length is 13 residues. The CDR3 DNA is TGTGCCAGCAGTTGGGGACAGCGCTACGAGCAGTACTTC. This encodes CASSWGQRYEQYF.

CDR3 sequence (DNA): TGTGCCAGCAGCCTCGGGACAGACCACGGTGATAGAACAGATACGCAGTATTTT. Protein product: CASSLGTDHGDRTDTQYF. The chain combines TRBV13 with TRBJ2-3, with TRBD1 identical over 7 bases. Germline-derived CDR1 and CDR2 are PRHDT and FYEKMQ (reference sequence). The CDR3 length is 18 residues. The V and J ends lost 5 bases and 3 bases, in that order; junction bases with no gene match: 17.

The chain is built from TRBV29-1 and TRBJ1-1, with TRBD1 matching over 10 bases. V shed 8 bases and J 5 bases; nucleotides not matched to a gene: 5. The CDR3 consists of 12 residues. Germline CDR1 reads SQVTM; CDR2 reads ANQGSEA. The CDR3 DNA sequence: TGCAGCTCTGGGACAGGGGTAACTGAAGCTTTCTTT. Translating it yields CSSGTGVTEAFF.

This clone was counted only a few times. This chain links TRBV10-1 with TRBJ2-1; TRBD2 matches 10 bases. V lost 5 bases to trimming and J lost 5 bases; unmatched junction nucleotides: 9. The CDR3 is made up of 16 amino acids. Germline-derived CDR1 and CDR2 are WNHNN and SYGVQD (reference sequence). In DNA form, the CDR3 reads TGCGCCAGCAGTCCCAGCGGGGGGGCTCCCCACAATGAGCAGTTCTTC. Translated: CASSPSGGAPHNEQFF.

CDR3 sequence: CASSQSRGSQPQHF. DNA of the CDR3: TGTGCCAGCAGCCAATCGAGAGGTAGTCAGCCCCAGCATTTT. The chain uses TRBV16 and TRBJ1-5; D is ambiguous. Trimming removed 0 bases at V and 6 bases at J, with 9 bases between. This CDR3 has 14 amino acids. Germline V lookup: CDR1 KGHSY, CDR2 FQNENV.

The rearrangement joins TRBV3-1 (or the pseudogene TRBV3-2) to TRBJ2-5; a possible D gene is TRBD1 (6 bases). With 0 bases removed from V and 5 bases from J, the gap between germline ends came to 13 bases. The CDR3 extends over 15 amino acids. CDR1 is LGHDT and CDR2 is YNNKEL in the germline V gene (reference sequence). DNA of the CDR3: TGTGCCAGCAGCCAAGATCTTGACGGACAGGAGACCCAGTACTTC. It is translated as CASSQDLDGQETQYF.

Remarks on this clone: The germline gene is not matched at one end of the junction; a read error may be the cause. The chain carries TRBV5-1 and TRBJ2-7; D is perhaps TRBD2 (5 bases). This CDR3 contains 12 residues. The V gene's germline CDR1 is SGHRS and CDR2 YFSETQ. CDR3 DNA: TGCGCCAGCAGCTTGGTGGAGGACGAGCTGTACTTC. Translation: CASSLVEDELYF.

The V call is TRBV19, the J call TRBJ1-5; perhaps TRBD1 as D (5 bases). This CDR3 has 16 amino acids. CDR1 is LNHDA and CDR2 is SQIVND in the germline V gene (reference sequence). The V end was cut by 7 bases, the J end by 3 bases, with 19 bases between. As DNA, the CDR3 is TGTGCCAGTACCTCAAGGAGGGGAAAAAACAATCAGCCCCAGCATTTT. Translated, it gives CASTSRRGKNNQPQHF.

With regard to this clone: This CDR3 is also generated by other DNA sequences in the sample. J is TRBJ2-7 and V is TRBV5-1, with D possibly TRBD1 on 5 matching bases. V was pared by 4 bases and J by 3 bases, with 11 bases between. Germline lookup yields CDR1 SGHRS and CDR2 YFSETQ. CDR3 length: 13 amino acids. The CDR3 DNA sequence: TGCGCCAGCAGCCCGACAGCTAACTACGAGCAGTACTTC. The encoded protein is CASSPTANYEQYF.

Comments on this clone: One end of the junction is discordant with germline, which a read error may explain. This chain connects TRBV2 to TRBJ2-5; 9 nucleotides match TRBD2. The CDR3 spans 15 residues. Germline V gene sequence: CDR1 SNHLY, CDR2 FYNNEI. The CDR3 sequence: CASSKASGGQETQYF. The CDR3 DNA is TGTGCCAGCAGTAAAGCGAGCGGGGGGCAGGAGACCCAGTACTTC.

The chain recombines TRBV9 with TRBJ2-5; 10 nucleotides align to TRBD1. V gave up 2 bases and J gave up 5 bases; unmatched junction bases: 6. The CDR3 length is 15 residues. Germline V gene lookup returns CDR1 SGDLS and CDR2 YYNGEE. The CDR3 DNA sequence: TGTGCCAGCAGCGTCCGACAGGGGGCGAGGGAGACCCAGTACTTC. Translated, it gives CASSVRQGARETQYF.

The chain combines TRBV5-5 with TRBJ2-5; D unresolved. The CDR3 consists of 16 residues. V lost 0 bases to trimming and J lost 5 bases, with 17 bases between them. Looked up from germline, CDR1 is SGHKS and CDR2 is YYEKEE (reference sequence). The CDR3: CASSLELGRPRETQYF. CDR3 sequence (DNA): TGTGCCAGCAGCTTGGAGTTGGGCAGGCCTCGGGAGACCCAGTACTTC.

The chain carries TRBV3-1 (or the pseudogene TRBV3-2) and TRBJ1-3; D gene unclear. Looked up from germline, CDR1 is LGHDT and CDR2 is YNNKEL (reference sequence). Trimming cost V 2 bases and J 0 bases, with 11 bases left between them. The CDR3 spans 16 residues. CDR3 in DNA: TGTGCCAGCAGCCAAAAGGCAGCGAGCTCTGGAAACACCATATATTTT. Amino acid sequence: CASSQKAASSGNTIYF.

V gene TRBV6-5 combines with J gene TRBJ1-2, with 7 bases aligning to TRBD1. V shed 4 bases and J 6 bases; nucleotides not matched to a gene: 8. The germline V gene has CDR1 MNHEY and CDR2 SVGAGI. The CDR3 loop spans 14 amino acids. CDR3 sequence reads: CASSLGGASNGYTF. In DNA form, the CDR3 reads TGTGCCAGCAGTTTAGGGGGCGCGTCTAATGGCTACACCTTC.

The chain links TRBV9 to TRBJ1-1, with TRBD1 as a possible D gene (5 bases). Trimming took 4 bases from V and 4 from J, leaving 26 bases between them. The CDR3 is 18 amino acids. CDR1 is SGDLS, CDR2 YYNGEE, per germline. Here the CDR3 reads CASSLQNGRAGTGTEAFF. CDR3 DNA sequence: TGTGCCAGCAGCCTTCAAAACGGGAGGGCAGGGACGGGCACTGAAGCTTTCTTT.

CDR3 loop: CASSTGQGNQPQHF. The CDR3 nucleotides read TGTGCCAGCAGTACAGGTCAGGGCAATCAGCCCCAGCATTTT. The V and J genes are TRBV2 and TRBJ1-5; the D gene is possibly TRBD1 (5 bases). V lost 5 bases and J 2 bases, leaving 10 bases between the germline ends. Germline assignment: CDR1 SNHLY and CDR2 FYNNEI. The CDR3 has 14 residues.

The table lists this clone with a count of one. CDR3 region: CASRDDKPEAFF. The CDR3 coding sequence is TGTGCCAGCAGGGATGACAAGCCTGAAGCTTTCTTT. V usage is TRBV2 and J usage is TRBJ1-1; D is unresolved. From germline, CDR1 is SNHLY and CDR2 FYNNEI. The ends were cut back, 6 bases at V and 6 bases at J, with 11 bases in the middle. The CDR3 covers 12 residues.

This clone was found once. The V call is TRBV27, the J call TRBJ2-3; TRBD2 aligns across 9 bases. The length of the CDR3 is 14 residues. Germline CDR1 reads MNHEY; CDR2 reads SMNVEV (reference sequence). V gave up 8 bases and J gave up 3 bases; unmatched junction bases: 6. The CDR3 sequence is CASWLAGPTDTQYF. CDR3 coding DNA: TGTGCCAGCTGGCTAGCGGGGCCAACAGATACGCAGTATTTT.

V gene TRBV4-1 combines with J gene TRBJ2-2; 10 nucleotides align to TRBD1. The CDR3 contains 17 residues. The V and J ends lost 0 bases and 4 bases, in that order; junction bases with no gene match: 5. CDR1 and CDR2 (germline): MGHRA, YSYEKL. In DNA, the CDR3 is TGCGCCAGCAGCCAAGATCACGGGACAGGGGCCACCGGGGAGCTGTTTTTT. As protein: CASSQDHGTGATGELFF.

As regards this clone: The sample carries other DNA sequences with the same CDR3. The V and J genes are TRBV5-1 and TRBJ1-5, with D possibly matching TRBD1 (5 bases). V lost 0 bases to trimming and J lost 3 bases, with 7 bases between them. The CDR3 is 14 residues long. The germline gives CDR1 SGHRS, CDR2 YFSETQ. The CDR3 here is CASSLGQSNQPQHF. In DNA form, the CDR3 reads TGCGCCAGCAGCTTGGGACAGTCCAATCAGCCCCAGCATTTT.